This paragraph covers one T cell receptor beta chain sequence. Its binding antigen is unknown. Base-call qualities are not available, and no considerably larger clone is one nucleotide away. Collaborating institutions collected whole blood in K2EDTA tubes following their own protocols. For TCRbeta analysis, collaborators shipped samples in one of three forms: frozen whole blood, isolated PBMCs, or DNA extracted from either of those sample types. TCRbeta CDR3 regions were amplified from genomic DNA by means of the immunoSEQ Assay, a bias-controlled multiplex PCR. Processing in the source paper ran as follows. The number of nucleated cells in each sample was estimated from the amplification of reference gene primers within the assay. To quantify the absolute abundance of each unique TCRbeta CDR3 rearrangement, sequence reads were collapsed and filtered. For each sample, productive Simpson clonality was calculated as the square root of Simpson's diversity index across productive rearrangements. In TCRdb, the immuneACCESS table is reduced to in-frame sequences with V and J assigned. These tables do not hold every clone; where another copy was compared, an unresolved V gene accounts for under half, and the others remain unexplained. V, J and clone size reflect that table, while D and trimming were determined from the DNA. The sample table contains 150,000 or so clones; only one count was recorded for about 79% of them. The biggest ten clones account for approximately 3% of the sample.

After removal of 0 bases from V and 0 bases from J, the junction retains 4 bases not matched to a gene. From a lookup of the germline V gene, CDR1 and CDR2 are KGHSH and LQKENI. Counted from cysteine to phenylalanine, this CDR3 has 17 amino acids. Left in the record is the CDR3 DNA by itself, 51 bases read in frame from the first base. This entry comes from a study of blood T cell repertoires in COVID-19 (dated by TCRdb to the early 2020s). With respect to the entire study: The collaborator samples originated in the United States, Italy and Spain and spanned the acute and convalescent phases of COVID-19. Deeply sampled blood TCRbeta repertoires from subjects exposed to, actively infected with, or recovered from COVID-19 were included in the dataset. The repertoires were released in a freely available public database meant as a resource for research on the immune response to SARS-CoV-2. The samples were drawn from two sources: the first 160 participants of the ongoing ImmuneRACE study, and some 1,300 subjects contributed by 6 global collaborators. Where HLA class I and class II types were available, the types were taken from metadata supplied by the sample provider, not from assay-based typing. The material from the prospective study consisted of cDNA or gDNA derived from T cells, B-cell-depleted T cells, or PBMCs. The sample metadata nearly always contained a de-identified subject ID, COVID-19 status, age in years and sex.

What the study reported, not specific to this receptor: How much clinical and demographic metadata was included differed by source and by participant, and the metadata was provided uncurated.

Recombination joined TRBV18 with TRBJ2-7; the central 11 bases match TRBD2. The sample consisted of peripheral blood. The TCR sequence derives from a woman older than 75 with acute or convalescent COVID-19. The CDR3 loop reads CASSPPLAGGRSYEQYF. At the DNA level, the sequence is TGTGCCAGCTCACCACCGCTAGCGGGGGGTCGCTCCTACGAGCAGTACTTC.